These 6 T cell receptor beta chains were sequenced from one sample in a study of CXCR3-negative and CXCR3-positive naive CD8 T cells. The TRB cDNA libraries were prepared by 5' RACE with UMI labels. TCRdb derives one entry per CDR3 protein from the 5' RACE reads, leaving out DNA. This sample's table reports tens of thousands of distinct CDR3 sequences. The sequencing sample was made of naive CXCR3- CD8+ T cells from blood. Documented subset: CD45RO-CCR7+CD27+CD95- naive CD8+ T cells lacking CXCR3 (TNR3-). The receptors come from a human donor in good health. Some clones in this sample may be carry-over from other donors' samples.

The chain combines TRBV6-5 with TRBJ2-5; the D call of TRBD2 rests on TCRdb alone, since no DNA is present to check it. This CDR3 comprises 19 residues. The germline V gene has CDR1 MNHEY and CDR2 SVGAGI. The CDR3 region is CASSYSNRLAGVTQETQYF.

This sequence joins TRBV7-9 and TRBJ2-2; TCRdb lists TRBD1, though no DNA is available to test this call. The CDR3 runs to 14 residues. Germline assignment: CDR1 SEHNR and CDR2 FQNEAQ (reference sequence). CDR3 loop: CASSRDSNTGELFF.

The chain uses TRBV29-1 and TRBJ1-1; the D call of TRBD1 rests on TCRdb alone, since no DNA is present to check it. Germline V gene lookup returns CDR1 SQVTM and CDR2 ANQGSEA. This CDR3 has 16 residues. The chain's CDR3 is CSVEGVGGGPNTEAFF. Supplemented by reference TRBV29-1 and TRBJ1-1, the full variable domain reads SAVISQKPSRDICQRGTSLTIQCQVDSQVTMMFWYRQQPGQSLTLIATANQGSEATYESGFVIDKFPISRPNLTFSTLTVSNMSPEDSSIYLCSVEGVGGGPNTEAFFGQGTRLTVV.

The CDR3 reads CASSLGLGGYNEQFF. The V and J genes are TRBV12-3 or TRBV12-4 and TRBJ2-1; with no DNA, the TCRdb D assignment of TRBD2 cannot be verified. The CDR3 contains 15 residues.

This chain joins TRBV20-1 and TRBJ1-1. The CDR3 has 14 residues. Per the germline V gene, CDR1 is DFQATT and CDR2 is SNEGSKA (reference sequence). The CDR3 spells CSAREARKNTEAFF.

V and J are TRBV6-5 and TRBJ1-1; the D gene TCRdb calls, TRBD1, cannot be checked with no DNA. The CDR3 is made up of 14 amino acids. Germline assignment: CDR1 MNHEY and CDR2 SVGAGI. CDR3 protein: CASRTGGAGTEAFF.